This is a list of T cell receptor beta chains from one sample in a study of blood T cell repertoires in COVID-19. The protocol was immunoSEQ multiplex PCR, while the TCRdb copy is restricted to in-frame clones and leaves out a portion. The sample lists 270,000 or so clones, approximately 84% occurring once. Sequencing was carried out using PBMCs or T cells enriched from blood (not recorded which). Source of these receptors: a woman in her forties or fifties who had been exposed to COVID-19. Each CDR3 is given without its conserved first and last residue. The D gene is left open where the match is weak.

CDR3aa	v_gene	j_gene	d_gene
ASSQDNERSGYT	TRBV4-3	TRBJ1-2	NA
ASSAGTALNQPQH	TRBV19	TRBJ1-5	TRBD1
ASSPTGESEAF	TRBV19	TRBJ1-1	TRBD1
ASSQGWGGFNEKLF	TRBV3-1/TRBV3-2	TRBJ1-4	NA
ASSLGAGPREQY	TRBV5-1	TRBJ2-7	NA
ASSVAPSYGYT	TRBV9	TRBJ1-2	NA
ASSSGTGLSEAF	TRBV5-1	TRBJ1-1	NA
SASRGGRDQPQH	TRBV20-1	TRBJ1-5	NA
ASGSTPGEVLGTEAF	TRBV12-5	TRBJ1-1	NA
AWKSGTATYEQY	TRBV30	TRBJ2-7	TRBD1
ASSFPAGAYEQY	TRBV5-6	TRBJ2-7	NA
ASSRDRGGDEKLF	TRBV5-1	TRBJ1-4	TRBD1
SVETGQGLGGYT	TRBV29-1	TRBJ1-2	TRBD1
ASSEFGNEQF	TRBV25-1	TRBJ2-1	NA
ASSPPRAGGEKTQY	TRBV27	TRBJ2-5	TRBD2
ASSQFPGMNTEAF	TRBV6-2/TRBV6-3	TRBJ1-1	NA
ASSDTGLGPQH	TRBV6-1	TRBJ1-5	NA
ASSPGVGELF	TRBV19	TRBJ2-2	NA
ASSLMNRGTETQY	TRBV7-2	TRBJ2-5	NA
ASSRQTSDTEAF	TRBV5-4	TRBJ1-1	NA
SVENRLGETQY	TRBV29-1	TRBJ2-5	NA
ASSEAPGTGRTQY	TRBV2	TRBJ2-5	TRBD1
SSGGDSINTEAF	TRBV29-1	TRBJ1-1	TRBD1
ASSDRYSMYGYT	TRBV2	TRBJ1-2	NA
ASSPGQEGYGYT	TRBV4-1	TRBJ1-2	TRBD1
ASSEAGAPAGELF	TRBV25-1	TRBJ2-2	NA
ASSLMDRAYSPLH	TRBV5-6	TRBJ1-6	TRBD1
ASSLGTGGRTDTQY	TRBV5-1	TRBJ2-3	TRBD1
ASSRDRSPRNTIY	TRBV18	TRBJ1-3	NA
ASTPTVPPHDYT	TRBV19	TRBJ1-2	NA
ASSQGGQGMETQY	TRBV4-1	TRBJ2-5	TRBD1
ASSLDGAAF	TRBV7-9	TRBJ1-1	NA
ASLEEYPTHSNQPQH	TRBV7-8	TRBJ1-5	NA
ASRSTGENEQY	TRBV19	TRBJ2-7	TRBD1
ASSSGGGRREQY	TRBV7-2	TRBJ2-7	TRBD2
ASRPGDPFTDTQY	TRBV19	TRBJ2-3	NA
ASSSDIQGAWETQY	TRBV7-9	TRBJ2-5	TRBD1
ASSEGRKSSGYT	TRBV10-2	TRBJ1-2	NA
ASSLVGRVGSGANVLT	TRBV13	TRBJ2-6	NA
ASSQVRGLREQY	TRBV5-8	TRBJ2-7	TRBD1
ATSRGQGREQY	TRBV15	TRBJ2-7	TRBD1
SVLQGPEAF	TRBV29-1	TRBJ1-1	NA
ASSQGRLDRGRAYEQY	TRBV4-1	TRBJ2-7	TRBD1
ASSYQVAYEQY	TRBV27	TRBJ2-7	NA
ASSFGHRKGEAF	TRBV28	TRBJ1-1	NA
ASSGGQGGRSNQPQH	TRBV18	TRBJ1-5	TRBD1
ASSPLGQGGGAF	TRBV18	TRBJ1-1	NA
ASSMAGGQPQH	TRBV19	TRBJ1-5	NA
ASSFSILSSGNTIY	TRBV5-1	TRBJ1-3	NA
ASSQDSQGAGGYT	TRBV5-1	TRBJ1-2	TRBD1
ASSPPGDWTTEAF	TRBV18	TRBJ1-1	NA
ASSLPRTKAF	TRBV12-3/TRBV12-4	TRBJ1-1	NA